The present T cell receptor (beta chain) was sequenced within a study of identical twins. This clonotype occurred many times. Its antigen remains unidentified. The CDR3 contains 15 residues. Germline V CDR1 and CDR2: SQVTM, ANQGSEA. Trimming cost V 7 bases and J 6 bases, with 22 bases left between them. Everyone who donated was a healthy Caucasian. Overall study findings and caveats: Reduced insertions were recorded for abundant cord blood beta clonotypes, with no such pattern in memory repertoires.

Through template switching, a universal primer site was introduced, and the cDNA contained unique molecular identifiers. In TCRdb, the 5' RACE reads were re-called with MiXCR into one record per CDR3 protein. The sample carries a few hundred thousand distinct CDR3 sequences, more than 9% recorded once. The same sample was also used in a study of yellow fever vaccine responses in identical twins. That report notes: Vaccine T cell responses of twins reportedly seemed partly convergent and partly personalized.

Sequenced material: PBMCs. J is TRBJ2-1 and V is TRBV29-1; D gene ambiguous. This receptor was identified in a woman younger than 30 in good health. Here the CDR3 reads CSATAFFTPGNEQFF. DNA of the CDR3: TGCAGCGCCACTGCATTTTTCACGCCGGGCAATGAGCAGTTCTTC.